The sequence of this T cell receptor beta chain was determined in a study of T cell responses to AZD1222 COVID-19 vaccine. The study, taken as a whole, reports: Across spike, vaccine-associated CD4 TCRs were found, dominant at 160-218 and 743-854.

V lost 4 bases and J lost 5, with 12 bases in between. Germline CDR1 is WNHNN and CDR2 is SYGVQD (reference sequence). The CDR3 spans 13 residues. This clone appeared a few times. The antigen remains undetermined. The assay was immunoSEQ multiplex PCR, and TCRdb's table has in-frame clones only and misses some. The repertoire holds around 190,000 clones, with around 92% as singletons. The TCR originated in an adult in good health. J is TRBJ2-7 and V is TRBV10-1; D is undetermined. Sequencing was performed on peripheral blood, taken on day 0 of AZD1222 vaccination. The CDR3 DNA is TGCGCCAGCAGTGGGTTAGAACGAAACGAGCAGTACTTC. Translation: CASSGLERNEQYF.